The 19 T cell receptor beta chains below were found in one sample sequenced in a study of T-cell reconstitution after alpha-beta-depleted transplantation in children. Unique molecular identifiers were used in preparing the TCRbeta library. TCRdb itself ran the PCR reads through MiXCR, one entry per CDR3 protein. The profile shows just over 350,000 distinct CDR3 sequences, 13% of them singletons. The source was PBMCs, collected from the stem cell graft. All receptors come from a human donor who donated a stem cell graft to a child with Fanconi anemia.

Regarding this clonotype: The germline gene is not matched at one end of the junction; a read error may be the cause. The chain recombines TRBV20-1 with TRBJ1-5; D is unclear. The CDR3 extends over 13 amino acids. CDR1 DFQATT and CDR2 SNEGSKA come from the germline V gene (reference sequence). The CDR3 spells CSGGGSRQQLQHF. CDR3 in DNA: TGCAGTGGAGGAGGTAGTAGGCAGCAGCTCCAGCATTTT.

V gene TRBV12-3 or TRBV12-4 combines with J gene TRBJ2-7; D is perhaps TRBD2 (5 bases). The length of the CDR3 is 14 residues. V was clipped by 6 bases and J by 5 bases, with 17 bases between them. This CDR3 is CASRLLGSSDEQYF. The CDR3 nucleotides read TGTGCCAGCAGGCTACTGGGCAGTAGCGACGAGCAGTACTTC.

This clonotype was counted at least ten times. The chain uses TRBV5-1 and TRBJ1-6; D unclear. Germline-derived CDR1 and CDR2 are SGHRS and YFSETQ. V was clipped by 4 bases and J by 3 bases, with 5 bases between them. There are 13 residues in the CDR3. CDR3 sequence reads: CASSEDYNSPLHF. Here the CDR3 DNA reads TGCGCCAGCAGCGAGGACTATAATTCACCCCTCCACTTT.

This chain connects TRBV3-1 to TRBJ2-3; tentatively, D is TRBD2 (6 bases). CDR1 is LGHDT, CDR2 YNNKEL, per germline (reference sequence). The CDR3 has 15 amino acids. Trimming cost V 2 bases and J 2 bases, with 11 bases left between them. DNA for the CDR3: TGTGCCAGCAGCCAATCCGGGACTTTCACAGATACGCAGTATTTT. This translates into CASSQSGTFTDTQYF.

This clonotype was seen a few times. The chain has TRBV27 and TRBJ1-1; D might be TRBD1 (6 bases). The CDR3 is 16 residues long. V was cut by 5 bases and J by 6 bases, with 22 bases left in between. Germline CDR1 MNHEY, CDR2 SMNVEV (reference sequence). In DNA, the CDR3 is TGTGCCAGCAGTCCCCAGGGGTGGGGGTCTGTGTCTGAAGCTTTCTTT. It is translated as CASSPQGWGSVSEAFF.

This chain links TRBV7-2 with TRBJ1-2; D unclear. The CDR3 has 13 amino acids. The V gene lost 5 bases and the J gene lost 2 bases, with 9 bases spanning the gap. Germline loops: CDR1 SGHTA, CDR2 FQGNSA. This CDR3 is CASSLRRNYGYTF. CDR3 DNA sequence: TGTGCCAGCAGCCTTCGACGAAACTATGGCTACACCTTC.

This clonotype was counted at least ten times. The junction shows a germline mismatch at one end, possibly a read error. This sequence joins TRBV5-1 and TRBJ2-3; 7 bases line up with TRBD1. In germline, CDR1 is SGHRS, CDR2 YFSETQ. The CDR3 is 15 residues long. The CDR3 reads CASSLEGAGTDTQYF. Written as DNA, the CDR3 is TGTGCCAGCAGCTTAGAGGGGGCCGGCACAGATACGCAGTATTTT.

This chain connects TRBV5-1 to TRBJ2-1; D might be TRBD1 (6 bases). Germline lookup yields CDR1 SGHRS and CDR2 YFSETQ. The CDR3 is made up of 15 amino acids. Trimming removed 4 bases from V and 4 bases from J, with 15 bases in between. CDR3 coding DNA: TGCGCCAGCAGCCTTTTGGACAGCGAGTACAATGAGCAGTTCTTC. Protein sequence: CASSLLDSEYNEQFF.

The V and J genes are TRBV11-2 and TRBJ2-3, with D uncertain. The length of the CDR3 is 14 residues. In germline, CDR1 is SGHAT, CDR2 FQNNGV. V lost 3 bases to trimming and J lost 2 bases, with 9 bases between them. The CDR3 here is CASSFINPTDTQYF. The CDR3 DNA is TGTGCCAGCAGCTTTATTAATCCCACAGATACGCAGTATTTT.

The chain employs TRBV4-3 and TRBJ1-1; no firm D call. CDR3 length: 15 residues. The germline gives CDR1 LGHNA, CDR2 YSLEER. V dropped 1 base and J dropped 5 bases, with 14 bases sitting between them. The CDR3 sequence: CASSQGIRTYTEAFF. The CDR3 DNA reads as TGCGCCAGCAGCCAAGGAATACGGACCTATACTGAAGCTTTCTTT.

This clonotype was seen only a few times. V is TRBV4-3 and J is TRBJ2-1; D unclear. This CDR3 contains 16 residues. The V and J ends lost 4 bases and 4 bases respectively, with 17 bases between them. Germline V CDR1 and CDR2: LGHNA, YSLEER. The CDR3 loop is CASSRQLDLLYNEQFF. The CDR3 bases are TGCGCCAGCAGCCGCCAATTGGACCTTCTTTACAATGAGCAGTTCTTC.

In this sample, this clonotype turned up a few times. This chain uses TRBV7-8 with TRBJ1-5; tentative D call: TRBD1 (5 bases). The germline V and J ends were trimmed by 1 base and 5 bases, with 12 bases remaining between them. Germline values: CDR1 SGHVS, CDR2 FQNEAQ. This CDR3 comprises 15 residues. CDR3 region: CASSLDTQGYQPQHF. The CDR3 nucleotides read TGTGCCAGCAGCTTAGATACCCAGGGTTATCAGCCCCAGCATTTT.

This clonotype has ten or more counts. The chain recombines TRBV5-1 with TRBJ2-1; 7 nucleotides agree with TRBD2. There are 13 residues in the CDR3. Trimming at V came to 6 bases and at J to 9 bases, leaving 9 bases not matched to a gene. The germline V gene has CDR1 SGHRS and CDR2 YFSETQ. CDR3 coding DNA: TGCGCCAGCATAGGGCCCTCGGGGGGTGAGCAGTTCTTC. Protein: CASIGPSGGEQFF.

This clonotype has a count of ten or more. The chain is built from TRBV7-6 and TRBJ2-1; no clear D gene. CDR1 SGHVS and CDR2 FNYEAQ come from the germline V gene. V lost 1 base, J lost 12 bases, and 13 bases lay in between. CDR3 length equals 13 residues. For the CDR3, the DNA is TGTGCCAGCAGCTTAGGGGCAAGGTCGGGGCAGTTCTTC. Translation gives CASSLGARSGQFF.

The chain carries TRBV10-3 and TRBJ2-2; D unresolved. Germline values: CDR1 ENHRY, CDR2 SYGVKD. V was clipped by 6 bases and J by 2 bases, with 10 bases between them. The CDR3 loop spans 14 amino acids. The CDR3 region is CAISRSENTGELFF. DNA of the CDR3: TGTGCCATCAGCCGTTCGGAAAACACCGGGGAGCTGTTTTTT.

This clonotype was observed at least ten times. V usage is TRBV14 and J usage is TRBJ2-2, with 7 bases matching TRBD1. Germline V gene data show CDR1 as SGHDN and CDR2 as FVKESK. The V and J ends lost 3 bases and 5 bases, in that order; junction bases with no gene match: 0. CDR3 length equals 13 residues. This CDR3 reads CASSQTGTGELFF. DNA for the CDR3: TGTGCCAGCAGCCAGACAGGGACCGGGGAGCTGTTTTTT.

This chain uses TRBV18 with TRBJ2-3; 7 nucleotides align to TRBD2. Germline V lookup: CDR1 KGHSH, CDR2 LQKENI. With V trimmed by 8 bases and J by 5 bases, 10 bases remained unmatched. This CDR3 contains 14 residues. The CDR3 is CASSQVAGEDTQYF. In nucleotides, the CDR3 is TGTGCCAGCAGTCAGGTAGCGGGCGAAGATACGCAGTATTTT.

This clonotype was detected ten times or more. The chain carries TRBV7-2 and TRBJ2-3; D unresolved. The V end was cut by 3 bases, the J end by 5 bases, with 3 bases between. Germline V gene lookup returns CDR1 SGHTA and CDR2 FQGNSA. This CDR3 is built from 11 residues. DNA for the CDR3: TGTGCCAGCAGCTTTCGAGATACGCAGTATTTT. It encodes CASSFRDTQYF.

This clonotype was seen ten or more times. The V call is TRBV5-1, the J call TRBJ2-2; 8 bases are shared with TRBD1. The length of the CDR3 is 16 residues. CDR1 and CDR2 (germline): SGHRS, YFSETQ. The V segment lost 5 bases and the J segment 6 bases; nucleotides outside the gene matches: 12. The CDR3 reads CASRPPSGGVAGELFF. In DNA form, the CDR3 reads TGCGCCAGCAGACCACCGTCAGGGGGCGTAGCCGGGGAGCTGTTTTTT.